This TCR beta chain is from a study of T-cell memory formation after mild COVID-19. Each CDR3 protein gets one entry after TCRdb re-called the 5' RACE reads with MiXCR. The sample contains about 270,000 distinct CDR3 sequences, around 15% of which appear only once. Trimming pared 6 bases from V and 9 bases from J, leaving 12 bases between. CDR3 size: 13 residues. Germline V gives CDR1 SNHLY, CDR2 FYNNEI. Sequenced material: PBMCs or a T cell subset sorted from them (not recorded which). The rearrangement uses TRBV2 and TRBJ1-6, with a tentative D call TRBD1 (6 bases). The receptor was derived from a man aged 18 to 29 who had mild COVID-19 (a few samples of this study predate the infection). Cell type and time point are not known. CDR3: CASSATGRSPLHF. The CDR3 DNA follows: TGTGCCAGCAGCGCAACAGGGCGTTCACCCCTCCACTTT.